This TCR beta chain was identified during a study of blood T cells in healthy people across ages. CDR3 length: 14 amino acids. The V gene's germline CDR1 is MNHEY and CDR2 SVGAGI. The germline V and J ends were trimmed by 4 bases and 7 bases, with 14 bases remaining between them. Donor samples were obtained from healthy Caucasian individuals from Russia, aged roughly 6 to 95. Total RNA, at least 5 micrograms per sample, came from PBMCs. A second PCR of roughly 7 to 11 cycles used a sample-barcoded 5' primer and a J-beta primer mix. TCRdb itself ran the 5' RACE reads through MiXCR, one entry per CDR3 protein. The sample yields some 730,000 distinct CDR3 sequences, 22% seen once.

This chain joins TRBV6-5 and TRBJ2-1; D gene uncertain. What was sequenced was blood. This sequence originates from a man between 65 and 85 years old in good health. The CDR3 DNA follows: TGTGCCAGCAGTTCCTTCCGCTCCCGGAATGAGCAGTTCTTC. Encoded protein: CASSSFRSRNEQFF.